This T cell receptor beta chain was found in a study of prognosis after radiotherapy for stage I lung cancer. Study details: No patient was treated with concurrent therapy while undergoing stereotactic body radiotherapy.

The sample holds one count of this clonotype. Its antigen is currently unknown. Whole-study findings and limits: Metastatic and non-metastatic patients reportedly diverged in TRBV and TRBJ gene usage. The study left the tumor specificity of the expanded TCR clones undetermined.

Trimming removed 4 bases from V and 0 bases from J, with 10 bases in between. The CDR3 spans 14 residues. CDR1 is DFQATT, CDR2 SNEGSKA, per germline (reference sequence). Two rounds of multiplex PCR amplified TCR beta CDR3 from genomic DNA. Primers were specific to each TRBV and TRBJ gene in first-round PCR. Each CDR3 protein is one row after TCRdb ran MiXCR on the multiplex PCR reads. This table holds tens of thousands of distinct CDR3 sequences, more than 45% found once. Every member of the patient group was node-negative on CT and PET/CT (none had prior chemotherapy, radiotherapy or other malignancies).

This chain links TRBV20-1 with TRBJ1-3, with D possibly being TRBD1 (6 bases). This receptor was obtained from a donor over 45 with non-small cell lung cancer. Sequencing used PBMCs, obtained before or after stereotactic body radiation therapy (not recorded which). CDR3 DNA sequence: TGCAGTGCTACTACAGGGAGCTCTGGAAACACCATATATTTT. As protein: CSATTGSSGNTIYF.